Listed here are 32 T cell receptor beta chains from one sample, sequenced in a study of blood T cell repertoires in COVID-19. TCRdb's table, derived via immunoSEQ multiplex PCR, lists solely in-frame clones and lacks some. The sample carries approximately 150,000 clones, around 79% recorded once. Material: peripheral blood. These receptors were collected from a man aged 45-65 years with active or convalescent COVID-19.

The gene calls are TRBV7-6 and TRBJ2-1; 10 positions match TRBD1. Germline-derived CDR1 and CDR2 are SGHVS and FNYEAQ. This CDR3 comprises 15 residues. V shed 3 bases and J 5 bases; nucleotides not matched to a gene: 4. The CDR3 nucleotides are TGTGCCAGCAGCTTCGGGACAGGGGCCAACAATGAGCAGTTCTTC. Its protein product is CASSFGTGANNEQFF.

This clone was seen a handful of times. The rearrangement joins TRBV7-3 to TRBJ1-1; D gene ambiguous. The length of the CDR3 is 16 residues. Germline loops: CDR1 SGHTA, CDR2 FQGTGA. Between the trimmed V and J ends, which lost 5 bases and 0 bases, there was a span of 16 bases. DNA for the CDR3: TGTGCCAGCAGCCCCCTCGGCGGGCGGATGAACACTGAAGCTTTCTTT. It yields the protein CASSPLGGRMNTEAFF.

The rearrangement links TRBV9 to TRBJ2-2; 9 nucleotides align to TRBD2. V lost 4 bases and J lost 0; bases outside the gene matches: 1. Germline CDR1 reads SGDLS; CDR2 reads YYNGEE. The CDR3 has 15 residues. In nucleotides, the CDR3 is TGTGCCAGCAGCCCTAGCGGGACGAACACCGGGGAGCTGTTTTTT. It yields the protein CASSPSGTNTGELFF.

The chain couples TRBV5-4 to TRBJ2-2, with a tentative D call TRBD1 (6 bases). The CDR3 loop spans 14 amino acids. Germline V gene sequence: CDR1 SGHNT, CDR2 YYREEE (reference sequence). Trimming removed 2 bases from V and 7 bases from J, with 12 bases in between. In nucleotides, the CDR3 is TGTGCCAGCAGCTTACGGCAGGGGATCGGGGAGCTGTTTTTT. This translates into CASSLRQGIGELFF.

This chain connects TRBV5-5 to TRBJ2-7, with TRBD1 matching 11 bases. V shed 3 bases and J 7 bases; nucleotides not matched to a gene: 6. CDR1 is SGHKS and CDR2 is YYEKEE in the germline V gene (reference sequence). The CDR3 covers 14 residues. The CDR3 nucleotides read TGTGCCAGCAGCTGGACAGGGGGCTTGTGGGAGCAGTACTTC. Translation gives CASSWTGGLWEQYF.

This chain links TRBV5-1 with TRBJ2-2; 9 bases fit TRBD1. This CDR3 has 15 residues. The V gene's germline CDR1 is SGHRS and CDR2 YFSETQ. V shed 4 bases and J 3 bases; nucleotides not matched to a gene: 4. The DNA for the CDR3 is TGCGCCAGCAGCCCCGGGGACAGGGACACCGGGGAGCTGTTTTTT. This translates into CASSPGDRDTGELFF.

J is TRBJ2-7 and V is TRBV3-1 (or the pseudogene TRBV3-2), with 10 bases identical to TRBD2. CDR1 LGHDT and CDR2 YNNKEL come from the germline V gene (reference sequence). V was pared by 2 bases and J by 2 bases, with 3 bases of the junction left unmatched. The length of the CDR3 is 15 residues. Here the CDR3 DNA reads TGTGCCAGCAGCCAATCAGCGGGAGGGCCCTACGAGCAGTACTTC. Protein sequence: CASSQSAGGPYEQYF.

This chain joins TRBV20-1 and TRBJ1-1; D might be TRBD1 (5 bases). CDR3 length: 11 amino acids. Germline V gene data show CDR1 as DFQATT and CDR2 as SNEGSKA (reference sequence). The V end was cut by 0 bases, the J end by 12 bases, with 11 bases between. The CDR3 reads CSAREADRPFF. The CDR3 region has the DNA TGCAGTGCTAGAGAGGCAGACAGACCTTTCTTT.

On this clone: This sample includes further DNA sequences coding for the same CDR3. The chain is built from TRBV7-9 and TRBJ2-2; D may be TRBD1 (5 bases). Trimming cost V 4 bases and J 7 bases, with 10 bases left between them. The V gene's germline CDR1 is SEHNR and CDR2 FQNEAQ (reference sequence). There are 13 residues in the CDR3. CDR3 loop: CASSSQGLGELFF. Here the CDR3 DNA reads TGTGCCAGCAGCTCCCAGGGTCTCGGGGAGCTGTTTTTT. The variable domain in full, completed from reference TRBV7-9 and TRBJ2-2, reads DTGVSQNPRHKITKRGQNVTFRCDPISEHNRLYWYRQTLGQGPEFLTYFQNEAQLEKSRLLSDRFSAERPKGSFSTLEIQRTEQGDSAMYLCASSSQGLGELFFGEGSRLTVL.

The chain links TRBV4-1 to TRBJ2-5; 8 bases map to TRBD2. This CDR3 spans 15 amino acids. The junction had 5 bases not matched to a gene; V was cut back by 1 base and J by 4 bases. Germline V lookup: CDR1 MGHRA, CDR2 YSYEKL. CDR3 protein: CASSQVPGLGETQYF. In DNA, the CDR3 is TGCGCCAGCAGCCAAGTACCGGGACTAGGAGAGACCCAGTACTTC.

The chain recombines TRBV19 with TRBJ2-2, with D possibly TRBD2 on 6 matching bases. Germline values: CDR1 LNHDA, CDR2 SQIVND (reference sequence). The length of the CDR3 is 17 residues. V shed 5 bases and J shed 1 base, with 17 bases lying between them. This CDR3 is CASSVPGLFMNTGELFF. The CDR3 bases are TGTGCCAGTAGTGTCCCGGGACTCTTTATGAACACCGGGGAGCTGTTTTTT.

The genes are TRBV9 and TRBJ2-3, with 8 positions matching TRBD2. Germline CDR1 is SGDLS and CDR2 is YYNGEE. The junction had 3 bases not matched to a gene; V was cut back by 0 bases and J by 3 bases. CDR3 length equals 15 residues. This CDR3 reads CASSVGLAITDTQYF. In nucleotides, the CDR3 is TGTGCCAGCAGCGTAGGACTAGCGATAACAGATACGCAGTATTTT.

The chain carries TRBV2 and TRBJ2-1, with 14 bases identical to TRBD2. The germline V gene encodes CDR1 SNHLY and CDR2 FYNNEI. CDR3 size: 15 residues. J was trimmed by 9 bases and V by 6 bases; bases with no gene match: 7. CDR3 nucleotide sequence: TGTGCCAGCAGCCCGAGGGGACTAGCGGGAGTTGAGCAGTTCTTC. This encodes CASSPRGLAGVEQFF.

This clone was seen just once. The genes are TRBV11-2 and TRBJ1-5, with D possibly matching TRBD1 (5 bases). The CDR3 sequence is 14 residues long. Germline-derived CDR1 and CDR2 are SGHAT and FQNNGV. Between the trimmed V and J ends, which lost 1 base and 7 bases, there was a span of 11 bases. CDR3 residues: CASSLAGPVQPQHF. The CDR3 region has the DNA TGTGCCAGCAGCTTAGCAGGGCCCGTCCAGCCCCAGCATTTT.

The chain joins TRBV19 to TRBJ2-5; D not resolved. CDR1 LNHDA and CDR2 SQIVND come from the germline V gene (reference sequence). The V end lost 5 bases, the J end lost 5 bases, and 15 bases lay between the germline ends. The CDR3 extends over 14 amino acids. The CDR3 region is CASSRTTLVETQYF. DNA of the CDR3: TGTGCCAGTAGTCGCACGACATTAGTGGAGACCCAGTACTTC.

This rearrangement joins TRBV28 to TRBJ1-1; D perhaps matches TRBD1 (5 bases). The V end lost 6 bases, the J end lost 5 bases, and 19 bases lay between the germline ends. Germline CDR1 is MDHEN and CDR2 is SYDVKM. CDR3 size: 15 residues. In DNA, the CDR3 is TGTGCCAGCAGCCGAAGTGGAGGGGATTCGACTGAAGCTTTCTTT. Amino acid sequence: CASSRSGGDSTEAFF. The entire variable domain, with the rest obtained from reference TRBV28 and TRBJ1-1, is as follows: DVKVTQSSRYLVKRTGEKVFLECVQDMDHENMFWYRQDPGLGLRLIYFSYDVKMKEKGDIPEGYSVSREKKERFSLILESASTNQTSMYLCASSRSGGDSTEAFFGQGTRLTVV.

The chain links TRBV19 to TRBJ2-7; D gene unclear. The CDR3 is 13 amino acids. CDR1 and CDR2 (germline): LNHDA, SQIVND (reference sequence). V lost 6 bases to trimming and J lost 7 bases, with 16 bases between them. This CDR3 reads CASSPAPYDEQYF. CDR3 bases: TGTGCCAGTAGCCCTGCCCCCTACGATGAGCAGTACTTC.

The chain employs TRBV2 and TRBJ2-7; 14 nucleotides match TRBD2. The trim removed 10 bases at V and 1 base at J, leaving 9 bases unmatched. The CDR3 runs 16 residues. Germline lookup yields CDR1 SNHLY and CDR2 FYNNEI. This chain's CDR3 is CANSGTSGSRSYEQYF. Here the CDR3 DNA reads TGTGCCAACTCCGGGACTAGCGGGAGTAGGTCCTACGAGCAGTACTTC.

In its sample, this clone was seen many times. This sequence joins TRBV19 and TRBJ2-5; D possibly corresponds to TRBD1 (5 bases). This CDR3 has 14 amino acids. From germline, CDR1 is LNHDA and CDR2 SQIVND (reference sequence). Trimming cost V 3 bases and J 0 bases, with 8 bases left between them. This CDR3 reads CASSIDSNQETQYF. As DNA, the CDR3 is TGTGCCAGTAGTATTGACAGCAACCAAGAGACCCAGTACTTC.

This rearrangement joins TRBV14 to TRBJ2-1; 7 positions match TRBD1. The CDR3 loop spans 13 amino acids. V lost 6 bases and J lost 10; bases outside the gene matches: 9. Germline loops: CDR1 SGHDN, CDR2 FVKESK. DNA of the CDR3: TGTGCCAGCAGAGGGACAGACTATTGGGAGCAGTTCTTC. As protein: CASRGTDYWEQFF.

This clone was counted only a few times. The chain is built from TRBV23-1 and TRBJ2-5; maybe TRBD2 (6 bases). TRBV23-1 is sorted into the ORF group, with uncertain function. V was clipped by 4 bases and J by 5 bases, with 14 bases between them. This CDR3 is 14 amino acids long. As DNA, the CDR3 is TGCGCCAGCAGTCCTGGACGTGGGACTGAGACCCAGTACTTC. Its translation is CASSPGRGTETQYF.

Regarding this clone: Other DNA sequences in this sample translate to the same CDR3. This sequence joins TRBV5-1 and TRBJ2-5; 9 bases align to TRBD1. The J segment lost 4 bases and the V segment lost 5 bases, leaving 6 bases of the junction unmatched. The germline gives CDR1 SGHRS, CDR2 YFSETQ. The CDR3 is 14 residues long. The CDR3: CASRLGTGRETQYF. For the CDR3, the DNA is TGCGCCAGCAGACTTGGGACAGGGCGAGAGACCCAGTACTTC.

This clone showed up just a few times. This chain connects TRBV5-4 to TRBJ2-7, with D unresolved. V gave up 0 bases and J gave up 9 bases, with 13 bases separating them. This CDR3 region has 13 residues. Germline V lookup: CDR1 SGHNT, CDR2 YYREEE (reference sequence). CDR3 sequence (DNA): TGTGCCAGCAGCTTGGAAGGTACAGTCGGGCAGTACTTC. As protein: CASSLEGTVGQYF. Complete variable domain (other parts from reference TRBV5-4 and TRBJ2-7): ETGVTQSPTHLIKTRGQQVTLRCSSQSGHNTVSWYQQALGQGPQFIFQYYREEENGRGNFPPRFSGLQFPNYSSELNVNALELDDSALYLCASSLEGTVGQYFGPGTRLTVT.

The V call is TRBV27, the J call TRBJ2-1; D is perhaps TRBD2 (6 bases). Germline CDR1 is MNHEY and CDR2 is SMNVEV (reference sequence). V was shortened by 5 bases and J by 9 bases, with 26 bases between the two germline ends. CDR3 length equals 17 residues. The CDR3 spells CASSPRLAAPLGGEQFF. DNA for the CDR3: TGTGCCAGCAGTCCGCGATTGGCGGCCCCTCTCGGGGGTGAGCAGTTCTTC.

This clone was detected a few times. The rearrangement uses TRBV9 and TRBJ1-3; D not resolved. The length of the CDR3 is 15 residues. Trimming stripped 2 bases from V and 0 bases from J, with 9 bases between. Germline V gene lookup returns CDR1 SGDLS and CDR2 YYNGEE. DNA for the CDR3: TGTGCCAGCAGCGTTGGGAGTAGCTCTGGAAACACCATATATTTT. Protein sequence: CASSVGSSSGNTIYF.

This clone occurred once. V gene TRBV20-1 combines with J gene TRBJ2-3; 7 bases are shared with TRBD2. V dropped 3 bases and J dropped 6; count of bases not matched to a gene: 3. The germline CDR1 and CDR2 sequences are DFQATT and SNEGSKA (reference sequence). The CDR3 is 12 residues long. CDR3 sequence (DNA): TGCAGTGCTAGTCTCGGGAGGGATACGCAGTATTTT. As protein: CSASLGRDTQYF.

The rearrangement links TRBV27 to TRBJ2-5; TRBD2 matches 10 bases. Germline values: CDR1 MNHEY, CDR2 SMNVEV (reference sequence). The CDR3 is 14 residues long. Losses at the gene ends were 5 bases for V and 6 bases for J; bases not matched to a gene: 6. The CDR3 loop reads CASSPSGRGQTQYF. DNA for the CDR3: TGTGCCAGCAGTCCCAGCGGGAGGGGACAGACCCAGTACTTC.

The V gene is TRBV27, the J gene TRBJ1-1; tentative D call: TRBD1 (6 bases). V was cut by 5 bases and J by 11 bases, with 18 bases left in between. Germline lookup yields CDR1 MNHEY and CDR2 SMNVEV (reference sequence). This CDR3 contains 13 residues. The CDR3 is CASSTPGAAGAFF. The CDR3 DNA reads TGTGCCAGCAGTACACCAGGGGCCGCTGGGGCTTTCTTT.

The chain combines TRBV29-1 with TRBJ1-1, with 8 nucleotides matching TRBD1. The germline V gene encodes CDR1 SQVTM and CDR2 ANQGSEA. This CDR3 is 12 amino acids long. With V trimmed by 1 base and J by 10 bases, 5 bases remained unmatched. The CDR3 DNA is TGCAGCGTTGAAGGGGGACAGGCGGGAGCTTTCTTT. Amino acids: CSVEGGQAGAFF.

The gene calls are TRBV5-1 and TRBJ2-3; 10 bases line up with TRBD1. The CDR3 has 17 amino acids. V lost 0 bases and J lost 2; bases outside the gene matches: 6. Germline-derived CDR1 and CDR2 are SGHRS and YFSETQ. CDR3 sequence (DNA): TGCGCCAGCAGCTTGGTTACTGGGACAGGGGACACAGATACGCAGTATTTT. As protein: CASSLVTGTGDTDTQYF.

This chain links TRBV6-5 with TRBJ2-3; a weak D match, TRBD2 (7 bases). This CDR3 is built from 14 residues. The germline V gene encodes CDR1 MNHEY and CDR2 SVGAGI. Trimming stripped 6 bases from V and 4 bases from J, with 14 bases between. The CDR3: CASRRGGGPDTQYF. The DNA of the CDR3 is TGTGCCAGCAGGAGGGGGGGAGGGCCAGATACGCAGTATTTT.

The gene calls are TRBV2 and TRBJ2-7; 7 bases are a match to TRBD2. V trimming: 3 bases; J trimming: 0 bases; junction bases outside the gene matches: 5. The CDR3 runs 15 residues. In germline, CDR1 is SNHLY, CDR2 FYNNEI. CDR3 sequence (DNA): TGTGCCAGCAGTGATACTAGCGATCACTCCTACGAGCAGTACTTC. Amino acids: CASSDTSDHSYEQYF. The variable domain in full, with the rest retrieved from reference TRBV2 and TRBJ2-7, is EPEVTQTPSHQVTQMGQEVILRCVPISNHLYFYWYRQILGQKVEFLVSFYNNEISEKSEIFDDQFSVERPDGSNFTLKIRSTKLEDSAMYFCASSDTSDHSYEQYFGPGTRLTVT.